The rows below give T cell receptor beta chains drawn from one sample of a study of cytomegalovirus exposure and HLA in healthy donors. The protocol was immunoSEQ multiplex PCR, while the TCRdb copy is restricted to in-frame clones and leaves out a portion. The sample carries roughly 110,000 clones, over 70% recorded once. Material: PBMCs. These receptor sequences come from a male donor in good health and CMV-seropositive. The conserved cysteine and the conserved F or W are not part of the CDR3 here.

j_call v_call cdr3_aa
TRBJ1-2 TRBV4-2 ASSQDEGQQSYT
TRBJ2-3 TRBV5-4 ASSPGQGTDTQY
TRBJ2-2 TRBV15 ATRDREGELF
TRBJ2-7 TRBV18 ASSPGQAAVGEQY
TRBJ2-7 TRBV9 ASSGQGGFSYEQY
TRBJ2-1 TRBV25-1 ASSEQVVSEQF
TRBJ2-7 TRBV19 ASSPSGRTGYEQY
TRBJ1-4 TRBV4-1 ASSPGRGNEKLF
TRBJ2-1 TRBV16 ASSQQSQASYNEQF
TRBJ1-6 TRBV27 GSSGTGDSPLH
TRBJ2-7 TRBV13 ASRSTGQGSDEQY
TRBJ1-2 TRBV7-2 ASSSARYGYT
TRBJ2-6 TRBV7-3 ASSLRKGAITGANVLT